This TCR beta chain emerged from a study of Ad26.COV2.S vaccination and SARS-CoV-2 variants. Study findings and constraints: Non-spike TCR breadth was similar in vaccine and placebo recipients.

CDR1 and CDR2 (germline): MGHRA, YSYEKL. CDR3 length equals 13 residues. V lost 1 base to trimming and J lost 7 bases, with 8 bases between them. TCRdb's table, derived via immunoSEQ multiplex PCR, lists solely in-frame clones and lacks some. The table has more than 300,000 clones, approximately 80% seen once. Comments on this clone: Its antigen is unidentified.

The treatment was: about 20 received Ad26.COV2.S at low or high dose, single or two shots; roughly 5 received placebo; per-sample allocation not given. Material that was analyzed had been drawn on day 63 after the first vaccine or placebo injection. This sequence was found in a person aged 18-65 years who received the Ad26.COV2.S COVID-19 vaccine or a placebo. This specimen consisted of peripheral blood, obtained in a trial of Ad26.COV2.S vaccine versus placebo. The chain combines TRBV4-1 with TRBJ2-1; D remains ambiguous. CDR3 nucleotide sequence: TGCGCCAGCAGCCAAGGGGCCTTTAATGAGCAGTTCTTC. Amino acids: CASSQGAFNEQFF.